The rows below give T cell receptor beta chains drawn from one sample of a study of T cells in Graves' hyperthyroidism and ophthalmopathy. TCRdb called the multiplex PCR reads again in MiXCR, with one record for every CDR3 protein. Here the sample spans some 400,000 distinct CDR3 sequences, about 14% being singletons. Material for sequencing was blood. These receptors were obtained from a man under 40 with Graves' hyperthyroidism that later progressed to Graves' ophthalmopathy. Both conserved end residues are part of each CDR3. Each record gives: CDR3 protein, CDR3 DNA, D gene, J gene, CDR3 length, V gene, clone size. A D gene is named only where the DNA matches it firmly. Clone sizes are given selectively: once, few, many, or a class where the clone is expanded.

CASSYGLAGLTYNEQFF | TGTGCCAGCAGCTATGGACTAGCGGGGCTGACATACAATGAGCAGTTCTTC | TRBD2 | TRBJ2-1 | 17 | TRBV7-9 | many
CASSPGGGNFVEAFF | TGTGCCAGCAGCCCCGGGGGAGGGAATTTTGTTGAAGCTTTCTTT | - | TRBJ1-1 | 15 | TRBV7-2 | -
CASSLGPGTNEKLFF | TGTGCCAGCAGCTTAGGCCCCGGGACTAATGAAAAACTGTTTTTT | - | TRBJ1-4 | 15 | TRBV3-1 | -
CSAADAQGYGYTF | TGCAGTGCCGCGGACGCCCAAGGGTATGGCTACACCTTC | - | TRBJ1-2 | 13 | TRBV20-1 | many
CASSTGQDHTGELFF | TGTGCCAGCAGCACCGGACAGGACCACACCGGGGAGCTGTTTTTT | TRBD1 | TRBJ2-2 | 15 | TRBV7-2 | once
CASSEPLNEKLFF | TGTGCCAGCAGTGAACCCCTAAATGAAAAACTGTTTTTT | - | TRBJ1-4 | 13 | TRBV6-1 | few
CASSAHRGWPDTQYF | TGTGCCAGCAGTGCCCATAGAGGGTGGCCAGATACGCAGTATTTT | - | TRBJ2-3 | 15 | TRBV27 | many
CASSEIADSLYGYTF | TGTGCCAGCAGTGAAATCGCAGATAGCCTCTATGGCTACACCTTC | - | TRBJ1-2 | 15 | TRBV6-1 | many
CASSEGSTEAFF | TGTGCCAGCAGTGAGGGGAGCACTGAAGCTTTCTTT | - | TRBJ1-1 | 12 | TRBV2 | many
CASSLRVPDRDRLGNEQFF | TGTGCCAGCAGTTTAAGGGTCCCCGACAGGGACCGACTGGGCAATGAGCAGTTCTTC | TRBD1 | TRBJ2-1 | 19 | TRBV27 | -
CASSSTLGHLSYEQYF | TGTGCCAGCAGTTCGACCCTGGGACACCTCTCCTACGAGCAGTACTTC | - | TRBJ2-7 | 16 | TRBV7-9 | few
CASTRTGGVQPQHF | TGTGCCAGCACCAGGACGGGAGGGGTTCAGCCCCAGCATTTT | - | TRBJ1-5 | 14 | TRBV6-1 | many
CASSQEGAGGHQETQYF | TGTGCCAGCAGCCAAGAAGGGGCAGGGGGCCACCAAGAGACCCAGTACTTC | TRBD1 | TRBJ2-5 | 17 | TRBV3-1 | -
CSARAVQGVYNEQFF | TGCAGTGCTAGAGCCGTACAGGGCGTCTACAATGAGCAGTTCTTC | - | TRBJ2-1 | 15 | TRBV20-1 | few
CATSDGATKSSGNTIYF | TGTGCCACCAGTGATGGGGCCACAAAATCCTCTGGAAACACCATATATTTT | - | TRBJ1-3 | 17 | TRBV24-1 | -
CASSLDASGGNEQFF | TGTGCCAGCAGTTTAGATGCTAGCGGGGGTAATGAGCAGTTCTTC | TRBD2 | TRBJ2-1 | 15 | TRBV27 | many
CATRRGTGEAGELFF | TGTGCCACCAGGAGAGGGACAGGGGAGGCCGGGGAGCTGTTTTTT | TRBD1 | TRBJ2-2 | 15 | TRBV2 | many
CASSLVAVSSYEQYF | TGTGCCAGCAGCTTAGTAGCCGTAAGCTCCTACGAGCAGTACTTC | - | TRBJ2-7 | 15 | TRBV7-2 | many
CASTHLGADTQYF | TGCGCCAGCACCCACCTCGGCGCAGATACGCAGTATTTT | - | TRBJ2-3 | 13 | TRBV5-1 | -
CSAQQGASNQPQHF | TGCAGTGCTCAACAGGGGGCGAGCAATCAGCCCCAGCATTTT | TRBD1 | TRBJ1-5 | 14 | TRBV20-1 | -
CASSEGPGEQFF | TGTGCCAGCAGTGAGGGGCCGGGTGAGCAGTTCTTC | - | TRBJ2-1 | 12 | TRBV6-4 | -
CATSTPETSEQYF | TGTGCCACCAGCACGCCGGAGACGTCTGAGCAGTACTTC | - | TRBJ2-7 | 13 | TRBV15 | few
CATIMGASGGAANTGELFF | TGTGCCACCATCATGGGGGCTAGCGGGGGGGCTGCGAACACCGGGGAGCTGTTTTTT | TRBD2 | TRBJ2-2 | 19 | TRBV5-1 | -
CASSLGGRNYEQYF | TGTGCCAGCAGCTTGGGGGGGAGAAACTACGAGCAGTACTTC | - | TRBJ2-7 | 14 | TRBV5-6 | few
CASISGQGFSGYTF | TGTGCCAGCATTTCAGGACAGGGGTTTTCTGGCTACACCTTC | TRBD1 | TRBJ1-2 | 14 | TRBV2 | many
CANAKTGNTEAFF | TGTGCCAACGCGAAAACAGGGAACACTGAAGCTTTCTTT | - | TRBJ1-1 | 13 | TRBV7-9 | many
CASSTSWYTEAFF | TGTGCCAGTAGTACGAGTTGGTACACTGAAGCTTTCTTT | - | TRBJ1-1 | 13 | TRBV19 | -
CSARDRNSPLHF | TGCAGTGCTAGAGATCGTAATTCACCCCTCCACTTT | - | TRBJ1-6 | 12 | TRBV20-1 | -
CASSSPGQGERYNQPQHF | TGTGCCAGTAGTAGCCCGGGGCAGGGTGAACGTTACAATCAGCCCCAGCATTTT | - | TRBJ1-5 | 18 | TRBV19 | -
CSARVLAGNSYEQYF | TGCAGTGCTAGAGTACTAGCGGGGAATTCCTACGAGCAGTACTTC | TRBD2 | TRBJ2-7 | 15 | TRBV20-1 | many
CASSDSAISYEQYF | TGTGCCAGCAGTGACTCGGCGATCTCCTACGAGCAGTACTTC | - | TRBJ2-7 | 14 | TRBV2 | many
CATSDSWSRANTGELFF | TGTGCCACCAGTGATTCGTGGAGCAGGGCGAACACCGGGGAGCTGTTTTTT | - | TRBJ2-2 | 17 | TRBV24-1 | -
CASSERRQGAHQPQHF | TGTGCCAGCAGTGAAAGACGGCAGGGGGCCCATCAGCCCCAGCATTTT | TRBD1 | TRBJ1-5 | 16 | TRBV2 | -
CASSPQGHNEKLFF | TGTGCCAGCAGCCCTCAGGGCCACAATGAAAAACTGTTTTTT | - | TRBJ1-4 | 14 | TRBV7-2 | many
CASNPGQGLTGELFF | TGTGCCAGCAACCCGGGACAGGGGCTTACCGGGGAGCTGTTTTTT | TRBD1 | TRBJ2-2 | 15 | TRBV12-3/TRBV12-4 | many
CASSHQRDTQYF | TGTGCCAGCAGCCATCAGAGAGATACGCAGTATTTT | - | TRBJ2-3 | 12 | TRBV7-6 | few
CASRQGSTMNTEAFF | TGTGCCAGCAGACAGGGGTCTACTATGAACACTGAAGCTTTCTTT | TRBD1 | TRBJ1-1 | 15 | TRBV12-3/TRBV12-4 | many
CASSLEPPSSTDTQYF | TGTGCCAGCAGCTTAGAACCCCCTTCTAGCACAGATACGCAGTATTTT | - | TRBJ2-3 | 16 | TRBV7-6 | -
CASSAGAGTAFFDNSPLHF | TGTGCCAGCAGCGCTGGAGCCGGGACAGCCTTTTTCGATAATTCACCCCTCCACTTT | TRBD1 | TRBJ1-6 | 19 | TRBV5-6 | -
CASSHPTGGDAYEQYF | TGTGCCAGCAGCCATCCGACAGGGGGCGATGCCTACGAGCAGTACTTC | TRBD1 | TRBJ2-7 | 16 | TRBV5-6 | few
CASSLGVSRGYTF | TGTGCCAGCAGCTTAGGGGTTAGTCGTGGCTACACCTTC | - | TRBJ1-2 | 13 | TRBV7-9 | -
CASSPGAGSNQPQHF | TGTGCCAGCAGCCCGGGGGCAGGGAGTAATCAGCCCCAGCATTTT | - | TRBJ1-5 | 15 | TRBV7-9 | many
CASRMEGGGYNEQFF | TGCGCCAGCAGAATGGAGGGGGGGGGCTACAATGAGCAGTTCTTC | - | TRBJ2-1 | 15 | TRBV5-1 | few
CASSWMPGRGSSYEQYF | TGTGCCAGCAGTTGGATGCCGGGACGGGGAAGTTCCTACGAGCAGTACTTC | - | TRBJ2-7 | 17 | TRBV28 | few
CASIAGRGAKDTGELFF | TGTGCCAGCATCGCGGGGCGAGGGGCAAAGGACACCGGGGAGCTGTTTTTT | - | TRBJ2-2 | 17 | TRBV5-6 | -
CASSRGTGNNSPLHF | TGTGCCAGCAGCCGAGGGACAGGGAATAATTCACCCCTCCACTTT | TRBD1 | TRBJ1-6 | 15 | TRBV4-2 | -
CASSVEWGSYEQYF | TGTGCCAGCAGCGTAGAATGGGGTTCCTACGAGCAGTACTTC | - | TRBJ2-7 | 14 | TRBV9 | few
CASSYSWDKGNEQFF | TGTGCCAGCAGTTATAGTTGGGACAAGGGCAATGAGCAGTTCTTC | - | TRBJ2-1 | 15 | TRBV11-3 | many
CASSLAFTPEASGYTF | TGTGCCAGCAGTTTAGCTTTCACCCCTGAAGCCTCTGGCTACACCTTC | - | TRBJ1-2 | 16 | TRBV12-3/TRBV12-4 | many